This entry describes one T cell receptor beta chain. The target antigen is unknown. CDR3 length equals 15 residues. From germline, CDR1 is SGHTA and CDR2 FQGNSA. V gave up 5 bases and J gave up 4 bases; unmatched junction bases: 5. This sample is drawn from a study of T cell clonotyping in hematopoietic cell transplantation. Some clones are missing from TCRdb's copy, which holds only in-frame ones; the method was immunoSEQ multiplex PCR. Among 15,000 to 20,000 clones listed, about 93% were seen once. The study's findings and limits: Few recipient clonotypes overlapped donors; over 97% were de novo at given depth.

Sequencing used peripheral blood mononuclear cells. The rearrangement links TRBV7-2 to TRBJ2-1; 10 bases match TRBD2. This receptor was obtained from a man aged 40-55 years in good health. Some clones in this sample may be carry-over from other donors' samples. DNA for the CDR3: TGTGCCAGCAGCGGAACTAGCGGGGATTACAATGAGCAGTTCTTC. It codes for CASSGTSGDYNEQFF. Using reference TRBV7-2 and TRBJ2-1 for the parts outside the CDR3, the full variable domain is GAGVSQSPSNKVTEKGKDVELRCDPISGHTALYWYRQSLGQGLEFLIYFQGNSAPDKSGLPSDRFSAERTGGSVSTLTIQRTQQEDSAVYLCASSGTSGDYNEQFFGPGTRLTVL.